A single sample gave rise to the 28 T cell receptor beta chains below, sequenced in a study of shared clonotypes between healthy human individuals. Using immunoSEQ multiplex PCR, the repertoire was profiled, and TCRdb retains in-frame clones only, with some absent. The sample contains roughly 2.2 million clones, 92% of which appear only once. The sample consisted of naive CD4+ T cells from PBMCs. Subset denoted: CD45RA+ positively selected. The receptor set was obtained from a man aged 18 to 35 in good health. Some clones in this sample may be carry-over from other donors' samples.

V usage is TRBV6-5 and J usage is TRBJ1-4; D remains ambiguous. Trimming pared 2 bases from V and 8 bases from J, leaving 9 bases between. Per the germline V gene, CDR1 is MNHEY and CDR2 is SVGAGI. This CDR3 is 13 amino acids long. CDR3 DNA sequence: TGTGCCAGCAGTTACCGGACGGTCGAAAAACTGTTTTTT. Translation: CASSYRTVEKLFF.

In nucleotides, the CDR3 is TGTGCCAGCAGTCCCCCTACGACAGGGAGTACAGATACGCAGTATTTT. It yields the protein CASSPPTTGSTDTQYF. The V call is TRBV28, the J call TRBJ2-3, with 7 bases fitting TRBD1. Germline CDR1 MDHEN, CDR2 SYDVKM. This CDR3 comprises 16 residues. After removal of 5 bases from V and 3 bases from J, the junction contained 11 bases not matched to a gene.

The chain joins TRBV5-1 to TRBJ2-5; TRBD2 is a possible D gene (6 bases). V lost 1 base to trimming and J lost 1 base, with 8 bases between them. CDR3 length: 14 residues. Germline assignment: CDR1 SGHRS and CDR2 YFSETQ. CDR3 sequence: CASSLTSTQETQYF. In nucleotides, the CDR3 is TGCGCCAGCAGCTTGACTAGCACCCAAGAGACCCAGTACTTC.

The V gene is TRBV2, the J gene TRBJ1-4, with D perhaps TRBD1 (5 bases). Trimming cost V 4 bases and J 3 bases, with 9 bases left between them. The CDR3 has 14 amino acids. Germline V lookup: CDR1 SNHLY, CDR2 FYNNEI. The CDR3 is CASSVTASNEKLFF. In DNA form, the CDR3 reads TGTGCCAGCAGTGTGACAGCTTCTAATGAAAAACTGTTTTTT.

As concerns this clone: Other DNA variants within this sample encode the same CDR3. The chain recombines TRBV28 with TRBJ2-7; D is ambiguous. V lost 8 bases, J lost 0 bases, and 11 bases lay in between. CDR3 length: 13 amino acids. The germline CDR1 and CDR2 sequences are MDHEN and SYDVKM. CDR3: CASSLSFSYEQYF. CDR3 nucleotide sequence: TGTGCCAGCTCGCTGTCCTTCTCCTACGAGCAGTACTTC. Based on the CDR3 plus reference TRBV28 and TRBJ2-7, the full variable domain is DVKVTQSSRYLVKRTGEKVFLECVQDMDHENMFWYRQDPGLGLRLIYFSYDVKMKEKGDIPEGYSVSREKKERFSLILESASTNQTSMYLCASSLSFSYEQYFGPGTRLTVT.

This chain joins TRBV7-3 and TRBJ1-2, with D possibly being TRBD1 (5 bases). Trimming left V 2 bases short and J 4 bases short, with 14 bases between. The CDR3 has 15 residues. Germline V gives CDR1 SGHTA, CDR2 FQGTGA. Here the CDR3 reads CASSLRKRGSYGYTF. CDR3 sequence (DNA): TGTGCCAGCAGCTTACGGAAAAGGGGTTCCTATGGCTACACCTTC.

This rearrangement joins TRBV30 to TRBJ2-1; TRBD2 is a possible D gene (5 bases). Germline CDR1 and CDR2: GTSNPN and SVGIG (reference sequence). The CDR3 covers 14 residues. V was shortened by 1 base and J by 3 bases, with 10 bases between the two germline ends. The CDR3 is CAWSGEIVYNEQFF. The CDR3 nucleotides are TGTGCCTGGAGTGGGGAGATAGTCTACAATGAGCAGTTCTTC.

This clone is a singleton in its sample. V is TRBV2 and J is TRBJ1-5; no clear D gene. Germline loops: CDR1 SNHLY, CDR2 FYNNEI. V was cut by 3 bases and J by 1 base, with 10 bases left in between. The CDR3 has 15 amino acids. As DNA, the CDR3 is TGTGCCAGCAGTGAGAGGATTTTGAGCAATCAGCCCCAGCATTTT. Amino acids: CASSERILSNQPQHF.

The chain carries TRBV9 and TRBJ2-1; D not resolved. CDR1 and CDR2 from the germline V gene are SGDLS and YYNGEE. This CDR3 contains 17 residues. The V gene lost 0 bases and the J gene lost 6 bases, with 19 bases spanning the gap. In DNA, the CDR3 is TGTGCCAGCAGCGTAGATGGGCAGAGACTTCGAGGCAATGAGCAGTTCTTC. Its protein product is CASSVDGQRLRGNEQFF.

The V call is TRBV19, the J call TRBJ2-5; 16 nucleotides agree with TRBD2. CDR3 length equals 16 residues. Trimming took 4 bases from V and 4 from J; bases not matched to a gene: 3. The V gene's germline CDR1 is LNHDA and CDR2 SQIVND (reference sequence). CDR3 residues: CASSKGTSGRGETQYF. For the CDR3, the DNA is TGTGCCAGTAGTAAGGGGACTAGCGGGAGGGGAGAGACCCAGTACTTC. Combining the CDR3 with reference TRBV19 and TRBJ2-5 gives the whole variable domain DGGITQSPKYLFRKEGQNVTLSCEQNLNHDAMYWYRQDPGQGLRLIYYSQIVNDFQKGDIAEGYSVSREKKESFPLTVTSAQKNPTAFYLCASSKGTSGRGETQYFGPGTRLLVL.

This rearrangement joins TRBV15 to TRBJ1-5; D may be TRBD1 (5 bases). Germline loops: CDR1 LNHNV, CDR2 YYDKDF (reference sequence). The CDR3 has 14 amino acids. The ends were cut back, 5 bases at V and 7 bases at J, with 15 bases in the middle. The CDR3 nucleotides are TGTGCCACCAGCCAGGGCGGGGCGGGGCAGCCCCAGCATTTT. Protein sequence: CATSQGGAGQPQHF. The full variable domain, rest sourced from reference TRBV15 and TRBJ1-5, is DAMVIQNPRYQVTQFGKPVTLSCSQTLNHNVMYWYQQKSSQAPKLLFHYYDKDFNNEADTPDNFQSRRPNTSFCFLDIRSPGLGDTAMYLCATSQGGAGQPQHFGDGTRLSIL.

The rearrangement joins TRBV4-3 to TRBJ2-7, with D perhaps TRBD1 or TRBD2 (5 bases each). Germline V gives CDR1 LGHNA, CDR2 YSLEER. The V and J ends lost 1 base and 6 bases respectively, with 13 bases between them. The CDR3 contains 14 residues. The CDR3 DNA is TGCGCCAGCAGCCAAGTGGTCAGGGAGCGCGAGCAGTACTTC. Amino acids: CASSQVVREREQYF.

The chain couples TRBV5-1 to TRBJ1-5; possible D gene TRBD1, 5 bases. Between the trimmed V and J ends, which lost 0 bases and 4 bases, there was a span of 11 bases. Germline CDR1 reads SGHRS; CDR2 reads YFSETQ. The CDR3 is 15 residues long. The CDR3 DNA sequence: TGCGCCAGCAGCTTGGTCCCTGGGGCGAATCAGCCCCAGCATTTT. This codes for CASSLVPGANQPQHF.

The chain recombines TRBV10-3 with TRBJ1-1, with D possibly TRBD1 on 5 matching bases. Germline CDR1 and CDR2: ENHRY and SYGVKD. Trimming stripped 3 bases from V and 6 bases from J, with 14 bases between. The CDR3 runs to 14 residues. The CDR3 protein is CAISDLGQGSEAFF. CDR3 bases: TGTGCCATCAGTGATTTGGGCCAGGGCTCTGAAGCTTTCTTT.

As DNA, the CDR3 is TGCGCCAGCAGCCCCCCCGGGGGCAGCCACAATGAGCAGTTCTTC. Protein sequence: CASSPPGGSHNEQFF. The rearrangement uses TRBV5-1 and TRBJ2-1; D tentatively reads TRBD1 or TRBD2 (6 bases each). The CDR3 is 15 residues long. Trimming removed 4 bases at V and 5 bases at J, with 16 bases between. Per the germline V gene, CDR1 is SGHRS and CDR2 is YFSETQ.

V gene TRBV29-1 combines with J gene TRBJ2-5, with D perhaps TRBD2 (6 bases). The CDR3 runs to 12 residues. Germline CDR1 is SQVTM and CDR2 is ANQGSEA. Trimming cost V 4 bases and J 4 bases, with 10 bases left between them. The CDR3 DNA sequence: TGCAGCGTTGTAGCGGTCAGAGAGACCCAGTACTTC. It encodes CSVVAVRETQYF.

The chain couples TRBV5-1 to TRBJ1-4; 8 bases fit TRBD1. Germline V lookup: CDR1 SGHRS, CDR2 YFSETQ. Trimming removed 4 bases from V and 3 bases from J; junction bases left unmatched: 5. CDR3 length: 15 amino acids. The CDR3 loop is CASSPRTGPNEKLFF. CDR3 bases: TGCGCCAGCAGCCCTCGGACAGGGCCTAATGAAAAACTGTTTTTT.

V is TRBV6-5 and J is TRBJ2-5; 7 bases are shared with TRBD1. Germline V gene sequence: CDR1 MNHEY, CDR2 SVGAGI. The V segment lost 8 bases and the J segment 5 bases; nucleotides outside the gene matches: 8. The CDR3 sequence is 13 residues long. CDR3 amino acids: CASHRGAHETQYF. The CDR3 region has the DNA TGTGCCAGCCACAGGGGCGCCCACGAGACCCAGTACTTC.

This clone came up once. Other nucleotide sequences in the sample specify the same CDR3. The J gene is TRBJ1-4, the V gene TRBV28; D gene ambiguous. V was cut by 2 bases and J by 1 base, with 5 bases left in between. The germline V gene has CDR1 MDHEN and CDR2 SYDVKM. This CDR3 spans 14 amino acids. CDR3 coding DNA: TGTGCCAGCAGTTTACCCGGAACTAATGAAAAACTGTTTTTT. As protein: CASSLPGTNEKLFF. The full variable domain, its missing parts supplied by reference TRBV28 and TRBJ1-4, is DVKVTQSSRYLVKRTGEKVFLECVQDMDHENMFWYRQDPGLGLRLIYFSYDVKMKEKGDIPEGYSVSREKKERFSLILESASTNQTSMYLCASSLPGTNEKLFFGSGTQLSVL.

The V gene is TRBV5-6, the J gene TRBJ2-3, with TRBD2 matching over 10 bases. The CDR3 spans 15 residues. Germline lookup yields CDR1 SGHDT and CDR2 YYEEEE. With 6 bases clipped from V and 4 bases from J, the junction kept 8 bases outside the gene matches. The CDR3 DNA follows: TGTGCCAGCACCTCGCTAGCGGGAGACCCAGATACGCAGTATTTT. This translates into CASTSLAGDPDTQYF.

J is TRBJ1-2 and V is TRBV5-4; D unresolved. V was pared by 2 bases and J by 6 bases, with 14 bases between. This CDR3 is 14 amino acids long. CDR1 and CDR2 (germline): SGHNT, YYREEE (reference sequence). The CDR3 sequence is CASSFALPENGYTF. In nucleotides, the CDR3 is TGTGCCAGCAGCTTTGCACTACCAGAGAATGGCTACACCTTC.

The chain is built from TRBV30 and TRBJ1-1; maybe TRBD1 (5 bases). CDR1 and CDR2 (germline): GTSNPN, SVGIG (reference sequence). CDR3 length: 12 residues. V shed 4 bases and J shed 6 bases, with 12 bases lying between them. The CDR3 spells CAWNAGKAEAFF. DNA of the CDR3: TGTGCCTGGAATGCAGGGAAGGCTGAAGCTTTCTTT.

Regarding this clone: The sample has other DNA sequences that encode this CDR3 too. The chain links TRBV7-8 to TRBJ2-1; 10 positions match TRBD2. The ends lost 6 bases at V and 4 bases at J; junction bases unmatched: 0. The CDR3 is made up of 13 amino acids. Germline loops: CDR1 SGHVS, CDR2 FQNEAQ. This chain's CDR3 is CASRLAGYNEQFF. In nucleotides, the CDR3 is TGTGCCAGCAGACTAGCGGGATACAATGAGCAGTTCTTC.

The chain has TRBV2 and TRBJ1-5, with D uncertain. The CDR3 covers 15 residues. Looked up from germline, CDR1 is SNHLY and CDR2 is FYNNEI. Between the trimmed V and J ends, which lost 2 bases and 0 bases, there was a span of 8 bases. The CDR3 region has the DNA TGTGCCAGCAGTGAAACGGGCGGTAGCAATCAGCCCCAGCATTTT. This encodes CASSETGGSNQPQHF.

The V call is TRBV19, the J call TRBJ2-1; 9 positions match TRBD2. The V gene end was trimmed by 3 bases and the J gene end by 0 bases; junction bases not matched to a gene: 3. Germline loops: CDR1 LNHDA, CDR2 SQIVND (reference sequence). CDR3 length equals 16 residues. This CDR3 reads CASSISAGGSYNEQFF. DNA of the CDR3: TGTGCCAGTAGTATCTCAGCGGGAGGCTCCTACAATGAGCAGTTCTTC.

The table lists this clone with a few counts. CDR3 residues: CASRFTGDTEAFF. CDR3 nucleotides: TGTGCCAGCCGCTTCACAGGGGACACTGAAGCTTTCTTT. The chain carries TRBV6-5 and TRBJ1-1, with 7 positions matching TRBD1. The CDR3 is 13 residues long. The V and J ends lost 8 bases and 3 bases, in that order; junction bases with no gene match: 6. Germline V gives CDR1 MNHEY, CDR2 SVGAGI.

This rearrangement joins TRBV2 to TRBJ2-3; 7 nucleotides match TRBD2. CDR3 length: 15 amino acids. The J segment lost 4 bases and the V segment lost 5 bases, leaving 9 bases of the junction unmatched. CDR1 is SNHLY and CDR2 is FYNNEI in the germline V gene. CDR3 DNA sequence: TGTGCCAGCAGTCGGGAAGCGGGAAAGTCAGATACGCAGTATTTT. It codes for CASSREAGKSDTQYF.

The rearrangement joins TRBV9 to TRBJ2-1; no clear D. Per the germline V gene, CDR1 is SGDLS and CDR2 is YYNGEE. This CDR3 is built from 13 residues. Trimming took off 2 bases at V and 9 bases at J, with 12 bases between the two ends. As DNA, the CDR3 is TGTGCCAGCAGCGTTCAAGGGTTGGGTGAGCAGTTCTTC. It yields the protein CASSVQGLGEQFF.